The 30 T cell receptor beta chains below come from one sample, sequenced in a study of T cell clonality in common variable immunodeficiency. TCRdb's copy holds only in-frame clones and misses some; the assay was immunoSEQ multiplex PCR. Observed are roughly 28,000 clones, no singletons, with the top ten taking roughly an eighth. Input material: peripheral blood mononuclear cells. All receptors derive from a person between 18 and 75 years old in good health.

At least ten counts were recorded for this clone. The sequenced fragment ends 3 residues before the CDR3 boundary, so the rest is inferred from the germline J gene. V is TRBV20-1 and J is TRBJ2-7; possibly TRBD1 for D (6 bases). The CDR3 has 13 residues. V shed 7 bases and J shed 1 base, with 14 bases lying between them. The germline V gene has CDR1 DFQATT and CDR2 SNEGSKA (reference sequence). Partial CDR3 DNA: TGCAGTGGTTACAGGGATGGGTCCTACGAG. Protein sequence: CSGYRDGSYE. The entire CDR3 protein reads CSGYRDGSYEQYF.

This clone was seen many times. The read ends 3 residues before the CDR3 terminus; that terminus is restored from the germline J gene. V is TRBV20-1 and J is TRBJ1-2; TRBD1 matches at 9 bases. Per germline, CDR1 DFQATT and CDR2 SNEGSKA (reference sequence). The CDR3 length is 17 residues. The CDR3: CSAINEQGAPTNYGYTF. CDR3 DNA, as far as it was read: TGCAGCGCAATCAACGAACAGGGGGCGCCTACTAACTATGGC.

Ten or more counts support this clone. The read finishes 3 residues shy of the CDR3 end, and the germline J gene is used to complete it. This chain joins TRBV6-4 and TRBJ1-6; D unresolved. V lost 10 bases and J 7 bases, leaving 14 bases between the germline ends. The CDR3 sequence is 13 residues long. Germline V CDR1 and CDR2: MRHNA, SNTAGT. Partial CDR3 DNA: TGTGCCACACAGCAGCTCCCCAATTCACCC. Encoded protein: CATQQLPNSP. The CDR3 reads in full as CATQQLPNSPLHF.

This clone was detected ten times or more. The CDR3 end is not reached by the read, which stops 3 residues before it; the germline J gene fills it in. The chain is built from TRBV5-1 and TRBJ1-4, with a weak D call TRBD1 (5 bases). From germline, CDR1 is SGHRS and CDR2 YFSETQ. The CDR3 runs to 16 residues. Trimming took 4 bases from V and 8 from J, leaving 21 bases between them. This CDR3 reads CASSDGGLLGREKLFF. CDR3 DNA (partial): TGCGCCAGCAGCGACGGGGGGTTACTGGGGAGAGAAAAA.

This clone was counted at least ten times. The CDR3 is cut off 3 residues early in the read; its end comes from the germline J gene. V gene TRBV20-1 combines with J gene TRBJ2-1; TRBD1 agrees at 7 bases. Germline V lookup: CDR1 DFQATT, CDR2 SNEGSKA (reference sequence). V lost 6 bases to trimming and J lost 5 bases; unmatched junction nucleotides: 19. The CDR3 runs to 17 residues. The CDR3 spells CSALTPPGQSKNNEQFF. CDR3 DNA (partial): TGCAGTGCCCTAACACCCCCGGGACAGTCGAAAAACAATGAG.

This clone was detected many times. The sequence runs out 3 residues before the end of the CDR3; the remainder is reconstructed from the germline J gene. The chain recombines TRBV19 with TRBJ2-5; the D is unclear. Germline V gene lookup returns CDR1 LNHDA and CDR2 SQIVND (reference sequence). Trimming stripped 1 base from V and 2 bases from J, with 8 bases between. The CDR3 totals 14 residues. CDR3 amino acids: CASSIGAGQETQYF. CDR3 bases read: TGTGCCAGTAGTATAGGGGCAGGACAAGAGACC.

This clone occurred many times. With the read ending 3 residues before the CDR3 end, the germline J gene is used to fill in that end. The rearrangement links TRBV6-2 or TRBV6-3 to TRBJ1-5; 11 nucleotides agree with TRBD1. CDR1 and CDR2 (germline): MNHEY, SVGEGT. The V segment lost 5 bases and the J segment 5 bases; nucleotides outside the gene matches: 11. The CDR3 has 17 amino acids. Partial CDR3 DNA: TGTGCCAGCAGTCGCCCCCTTAGGACAGGGGGCGATCAGCCC. As protein: CASSRPLRTGGDQP. The CDR3 as a whole reads CASSRPLRTGGDQPQHF.

This clone has ten or more counts. Read sequence stops 3 residues before the CDR3 end, and the germline J gene provides the missing end. This chain links TRBV6-1 with TRBJ1-6, with D tentatively TRBD1 (5 bases). In germline, CDR1 is MNHNS, CDR2 SASEGT. The CDR3 contains 14 residues. V was clipped by 3 bases and J by 4 bases, with 7 bases between them. Incomplete CDR3 DNA: TGTGCCAGCAGTGATCGACAGTATAATTCACCC. This encodes CASSDRQYNSP. The whole CDR3 region reads CASSDRQYNSPLHF.

There are a few counts of this clone. The read is 3 residues too short to cover the CDR3 end, so that end is filled in from the germline J gene. This rearrangement joins TRBV6-4 to TRBJ2-5, with 7 bases fitting TRBD1. From germline, CDR1 is MRHNA and CDR2 SNTAGT. CDR3 length equals 15 residues. With V trimmed by 3 bases and J by 0 bases, 4 bases remained unmatched. CDR3: CASSEGQGDQETQYF. The covered CDR3 bases are TGTGCCAGCAGTGAGGGGCAGGGGGACCAAGAGACC.

Only a few counts were recorded for this clone. Read data end 3 residues before the CDR3 end; the end is taken from the germline J gene. V usage is TRBV19 and J usage is TRBJ1-2, with 7 bases that match TRBD1. This CDR3 comprises 15 residues. From germline, CDR1 is LNHDA and CDR2 SQIVND (reference sequence). The junction had 12 bases not matched to a gene; V was cut back by 7 bases and J by 4 bases. CDR3 in amino acids: CASIGPQGRFYGYTF. The part of the CDR3 DNA that was read is TGTGCCAGTATAGGGCCACAGGGGCGCTTCTATGGC.

This clone was recorded many times. The read terminates 3 residues ahead of where the CDR3 ends, so the germline J gene completes it. J is TRBJ2-7 and V is TRBV20-1, with 7 bases fitting TRBD2. This CDR3 is 17 amino acids long. J was trimmed by 2 bases and V by 0 bases; bases with no gene match: 13. Germline V lookup: CDR1 DFQATT, CDR2 SNEGSKA (reference sequence). The CDR3 bases that were read are TGCAGTGCTAGAGATGTTTTGGAGGGGACTAACACCTACGAG. It translates to CSARDVLEGTNTYE. The entire CDR3 protein reads CSARDVLEGTNTYEQYF.

This clone appeared many times. Germline is not matched at one junction end, which may reflect a read error. The sequenced fragment ends 3 residues before the CDR3 boundary, so the rest is inferred from the germline J gene. This chain uses TRBV13 with TRBJ2-7; 8 positions agree with TRBD2. The CDR3 is 14 amino acids. The germline V gene has CDR1 PRHDT and CDR2 FYEKMQ (reference sequence). CDR3 DNA (partial): TGTGCCAGTAGCTCCGGGGGGGGCGGCTACGAG. It translates to CASSSGGGGYE. The full CDR3 reads CASSSGGGGYEQYF.

With respect to this clone: The observed sequence ends 3 residues before the CDR3 terminus, with the missing tail filled in from the germline J gene. V and J are TRBV6-4 and TRBJ1-2; the D is unclear. Trimming left V 5 bases short and J 6 bases short, with 13 bases between. The CDR3 runs to 13 residues. Germline V gives CDR1 MRHNA, CDR2 SNTAGT. Partial CDR3 DNA: TGTGCCAGCAGTCGACATGAGGTCAATGGC. This gives the protein CASSRHEVNG. The whole CDR3 is CASSRHEVNGYTF.

At least ten counts were recorded for this clone. The read terminates 3 residues ahead of where the CDR3 ends, so the germline J gene completes it. The rearrangement links TRBV18 to TRBJ2-7; D may be TRBD2 (6 bases). This CDR3 is 14 amino acids long. CDR1 and CDR2 (germline): KGHSH, LQKENI. V was cut by 5 bases and J by 1 base, with 12 bases left in between. Incomplete CDR3 DNA: TGTGCCAGCTCAACCTACGGGGGTTCCTACGAG. Translation: CASSTYGGSYE. The full CDR3 protein reads CASSTYGGSYEQYF. The full variable domain, rest sourced from reference TRBV18 and TRBJ2-7, is NAGVMQNPRHLVRRRGQEARLRCSPMKGHSHVYWYRQLPEEGLKFMVYLQKENIIDESGMPKERFSAEFPKEGPSILRIQQVVRGDSAAYFCASSTYGGSYEQYFGPGTRLTVT.

In the case of this clone: The CDR3 is cut off 3 residues early in the read; its end comes from the germline J gene. This sequence joins TRBV30 and TRBJ2-2; TRBD1 agrees at 8 bases. Germline CDR1 and CDR2: GTSNPN and SVGIG (reference sequence). The CDR3 has 14 residues. CDR3 region: CAWNRDRFNSPLFF. CDR3 bases read: TGTGCCTGGAATCGGGACAGGTTTAATTCACCG. The full variable domain, completed using reference TRBV30 and TRBJ2-2, is SQTIHQWPATLVQPVGSPLSLECTVEGTSNPNLYWYRQAAGRGLQLLFYSVGIGQISSEVPQNLSASRPQDRQFILSSKKLLLSDSGFYLCAWNRDRFNSPLFFGEGSRLTVL.

This clone was counted at least ten times. The CDR3 end is not reached by the read, which stops 3 residues before it; the germline J gene fills it in. This sequence joins TRBV14 and TRBJ2-3, with a tentative D call TRBD2 (6 bases). From germline, CDR1 is SGHDN and CDR2 FVKESK. This CDR3 is built from 14 residues. V dropped 5 bases and J dropped 4 bases, with 13 bases sitting between them. The CDR3 bases that were read are TGTGCCAGCAGCGGAGTAGGGGAGGCAGATACG. Amino acids: CASSGVGEADT. The whole CDR3 is CASSGVGEADTQYF.

Ten or more counts support this clone. The CDR3 is cut off 3 residues early in the read; its end comes from the germline J gene. This sequence joins TRBV19 and TRBJ2-2; no reliable D call. V was trimmed by 1 base and J by 1 base, leaving 7 bases between them. Germline CDR1 and CDR2: LNHDA and SQIVND (reference sequence). This CDR3 spans 15 amino acids. The chain's CDR3 is CASSIVTKNTGELFF. The CDR3 bases that were read are TGTGCCAGTAGTATAGTGACAAAGAACACCGGGGAG.

This clone was seen more than once but under ten times. The CDR3 is cut off 3 residues early in the read; its end comes from the germline J gene. V gene TRBV7-2 combines with J gene TRBJ1-5; TRBD1 is a possible D gene (5 bases). Germline loops: CDR1 SGHTA, CDR2 FQGNSA. The V gene lost 2 bases and the J gene lost 4 bases, with 9 bases spanning the gap. The CDR3 length is 14 residues. CDR3 amino acids: CASSLLSGNQPQHF. The sequenced part of the CDR3 DNA is TGTGCCAGCAGCTTATTATCAGGGAATCAGCCC.

This clone has ten or more counts. The CDR3 bases that were read are TGTGCCAGCAGCTCCGCAGTTTCCGGGGAG. This gives the protein CASSSAVSGE. The entire CDR3 sequence reads CASSSAVSGELFF. This chain joins TRBV7-7 and TRBJ2-2, with D uncertain. The sequenced fragment ends 3 residues before the CDR3 boundary, so the rest is inferred from the germline J gene. With 4 bases removed from V and 6 bases from J, the gap between germline ends came to 9 bases. The CDR3 length is 13 residues. Germline V gives CDR1 SSHAT, CDR2 FNYEAQ (reference sequence).

On this clone itself: The CDR3 end lies 3 residues beyond the end of the read and is filled in from the germline J gene. The sample holds other DNA sequences that translate to the same CDR3. The chain employs TRBV18 and TRBJ2-7, with D perhaps matching TRBD1 (6 bases). The ends were cut back, 3 bases at V and 3 bases at J, with 15 bases in the middle. CDR1 and CDR2 from the germline V gene are KGHSH and LQKENI. CDR3 length equals 15 residues. The sequenced CDR3 bases are TGTGCCAGCTCACCCCTAGGGCAGGGGATCTACGAG. Translating gives CASSPLGQGIYE. From start to end, the CDR3 is CASSPLGQGIYEQYF.

Many counts were recorded for this clone. The read comes to an end 3 residues before the CDR3 does, leaving the germline J gene to fill in the end. The rearrangement uses TRBV5-1 and TRBJ1-1, with no clear D. The ends were cut back, 4 bases at V and 0 bases at J, with 13 bases in the middle. CDR3 length: 15 residues. Germline loops: CDR1 SGHRS, CDR2 YFSETQ. CDR3 sequence: CASSRGLNLNTEAFF. Incomplete CDR3 DNA: TGCGCCAGCAGCCGGGGTCTTAACTTGAACACTGAA.

Many counts were recorded for this clone. The CDR3 end is not reached by the read, which stops 3 residues before it; the germline J gene fills it in. V is TRBV6-1 and J is TRBJ1-2; TRBD1 matches 8 bases. In germline, CDR1 is MNHNS, CDR2 SASEGT. This CDR3 is 15 amino acids long. V lost 0 bases to trimming and J lost 5 bases; unmatched junction nucleotides: 5. CDR3 bases read: TGTGCCAGCAGTGAAGCACGGACAGGGACATATGGC. Its translation is CASSEARTGTYG. The whole CDR3 reads CASSEARTGTYGYTF.

There are many counts of this clone. Read data end 3 residues before the CDR3 end; the end is taken from the germline J gene. J is TRBJ2-5 and V is TRBV7-9; no definite D call. This CDR3 spans 13 amino acids. Trimming pared 1 base from V and 1 base from J, leaving 4 bases between. Germline V gene sequence: CDR1 SEHNR, CDR2 FQNEAQ (reference sequence). CDR3 DNA, as far as it was read: TGTGCCAGCAGCTTAGAAGGCCAAGAGACC. Protein: CASSLEGQET. The full CDR3 protein reads CASSLEGQETQYF.

There are many counts of this clone. From the germline J gene comes the end of the CDR3, since the read stops 3 residues before it. The V call is TRBV29-1, the J call TRBJ2-7; 8 bases map to TRBD2. The CDR3 runs to 14 residues. V shed 3 bases and J 3 bases; nucleotides not matched to a gene: 7. Per the germline V gene, CDR1 is SQVTM and CDR2 is ANQGSEA. The CDR3 loop is CSVEERGTFYEQYF. CDR3 DNA (partial): TGCAGCGTTGAGGAGCGGGGGACCTTCTACGAG.

Ten or more counts support this clone. Read coverage stops 3 residues before the CDR3 terminus; the germline J gene supplies the remainder. The chain recombines TRBV18 with TRBJ1-1; a possible D gene is TRBD1 (6 bases). The germline V gene has CDR1 KGHSH and CDR2 LQKENI. V was clipped by 3 bases and J by 1 base, with 9 bases between them. The length of the CDR3 is 14 residues. The chain's CDR3 is CASSPGTPNTEAFF. The part of the CDR3 DNA that was read is TGTGCCAGCTCACCCGGGACACCGAACACTGAA.

Many counts were recorded for this clone. The read ends 3 residues shy of where the CDR3 ends; the end is completed using the germline J gene. This chain joins TRBV20-1 and TRBJ2-4; TRBD2 might be the D (7 bases). This CDR3 is built from 16 residues. Trimming pared 1 base from V and 0 bases from J, leaving 13 bases between. Per germline, CDR1 DFQATT and CDR2 SNEGSKA (reference sequence). CDR3 region: CSARVAGAEAKNIQYF. The sequenced CDR3 bases are TGCAGTGCTAGAGTTGCGGGGGCTGAAGCCAAAAACATT.

This clone is deemed large. The CDR3 sequence is CASSLELGGGDEKLFF. CDR3 DNA (partial): TGTGCCAGCAGTTTGGAATTGGGAGGGGGTGATGAAAAA. The rearrangement uses TRBV28 and TRBJ1-4; a weak D match, TRBD1 (6 bases). Read data end 3 residues before the CDR3 end; the end is taken from the germline J gene. CDR1 MDHEN and CDR2 SYDVKM come from the germline V gene. The CDR3 has 16 amino acids. V was pared by 3 bases and J by 6 bases, with 17 bases between.

This clone was recorded at least ten times. The read stops 3 residues short of the end of the CDR3; the missing end is completed from the germline J gene. The J gene is TRBJ1-2, the V gene TRBV7-9; TRBD1 aligns across 9 bases. There are 15 residues in the CDR3. V was pared by 5 bases and J by 3 bases, with 7 bases of the junction left unmatched. Per germline, CDR1 SEHNR and CDR2 FQNEAQ (reference sequence). The covered CDR3 bases are TGTGCCAGCAGCGGTACAGGGGGCGCTCACTATGGC. Translated: CASSGTGGAHYG. The CDR3 in its entirety is CASSGTGGAHYGYTF.

This clone was counted many times. From the germline J gene comes the end of the CDR3, since the read stops 3 residues before it. The gene calls are TRBV5-6 and TRBJ1-2; 9 nucleotides line up with TRBD1. CDR1 is SGHDT and CDR2 is YYEEEE in the germline V gene. The CDR3 runs to 13 residues. V lost 4 bases, J lost 6 bases, and 4 bases stayed unmatched. The DNA read from the CDR3 is TGTGCCAGCAGCGCCGGGACAGGGAATGGC. This encodes CASSAGTGNG. The whole CDR3 reads CASSAGTGNGYTF.

In this sample, this clone turned up a few times. The missing CDR3 end, 3 residues past where the read stops, is filled in from the germline J gene. The chain recombines TRBV5-1 with TRBJ2-7, with D perhaps TRBD2 (6 bases). The CDR3 extends over 11 amino acids. Per germline, CDR1 SGHRS and CDR2 YFSETQ. V was pared by 2 bases and J by 6 bases, with 6 bases between. The CDR3 loop reads CASSFGGEQYF. The sequenced CDR3 bases are TGCGCCAGCAGCTTCGGGGGCGAG. The complete variable domain, with remaining parts taken from reference TRBV5-1 and TRBJ2-7, reads KAGVTQTPRYLIKTRGQQVTLSCSPISGHRSVSWYQQTPGQGLQFLFEYFSETQRNKGNFPGRFSGRQFSNSRSEMNVSTLELGDSALYLCASSFGGEQYFGPGTRLTVT.